This TCR beta chain was sequenced during a study of glioma-infiltrating T cells. Overall study results and limits: Tissue-blood divergence was below expectation in non-neoplastic patients, above in gliomas.

Comment on this clonotype: Its specificity is unknown. A much larger clonotype is one base distant, so this may be a read error.

TCR alpha and beta CDR3 regions were amplified from RNA using iRepertoire nested multiplex PCR. For one-step reverse transcription and amplification, roughly 85-450 ng of tissue mRNA or PBMC total RNA was used. TCRdb re-called the multiplex PCR reads with MiXCR, one entry per CDR3 protein. The table records around 180,000 distinct CDR3 sequences, around 40% of them present only once. The CDR3 is made up of 13 amino acids. Germline CDR1 LNHDA, CDR2 SQIVND (reference sequence). The sequence was collected from a human donor with low-grade glioma or glioblastoma, undergoing nonglioma brain surgery, or in good health (not recorded which). What was sequenced was glioma tissue, nonneoplastic brain tissue, or PBMCs (not recorded which). The gene calls are TRBV19 and TRBJ1-6, with D uncertain. The CDR3, as DNA: TGTGCCAGTAGTATCGCGGTGAATTCACGCCTCCACTTT. Amino acid sequence: CASSIAVNSRLHF.